This T cell receptor beta chain was captured by sequencing in a study of molecular identifiers for immune sequencing clone quantification. The length of the CDR3 is 15 residues. V lost 4 bases, J lost 0 bases, and 8 bases lay in between. The germline CDR1 and CDR2 sequences are SGHNT and YYREEE (reference sequence). This clonotype was observed at least ten times. One entry per CDR3 protein results from TCRdb running MiXCR on the PCR reads. The sample lists about 640,000 distinct CDR3 sequences, about 20% occurring once. The chain is built from TRBV5-4 and TRBJ2-6; D not resolved. Sequencing was done on a sample of naive CD8+ T cells from blood, with Jurkat cell RNA spiked in. Noted subset: FACS-sorted CD8+CD4-CCR7+CD45RA+ naive T cells. This receptor was identified in a human donor in good health. Some libraries in this study had Jurkat cell RNA spiked in. The CDR3 nucleotides are TGTGCCAGCAGCGAAGGAGTCTCTGGGGCCAACGTCCTGACTTTC. Residues: CASSEGVSGANVLTF. The complete variable domain, with remaining parts taken from reference TRBV5-4 and TRBJ2-6, reads ETGVTQSPTHLIKTRGQQVTLRCSSQSGHNTVSWYQQALGQGPQFIFQYYREEENGRGNFPPRFSGLQFPNYSSELNVNALELDDSALYLCASSEGVSGANVLTFGAGSRLTVL.